This T cell receptor (beta chain) is drawn from a study of blood T cell repertoires in COVID-19. The V and J ends lost 5 bases and 4 bases, in that order; junction bases with no gene match: 3. The germline V gene has CDR1 MNHEY and CDR2 SMNVEV (reference sequence). This CDR3 contains 14 residues. Sequencing used immunoSEQ multiplex PCR; TCRdb keeps in-frame clones, though not all of them. Found here are 400,000 to 500,000 clones, 88% of them singletons; the top ten hold approximately 1.5%. Sequenced: PBMCs or T cells enriched from blood (not recorded which). The chain carries TRBV27 and TRBJ1-3; TRBD1 matches at 9 bases. This TCR derives from a woman aged 18-29 years who had been exposed to COVID-19. The CDR3 protein is CASSVGTGGNTIYF. The DNA for the CDR3 is TGTGCCAGCAGTGTCGGGACAGGGGGAAACACCATATATTTT.